Shown below are 23 T cell receptor beta chains from a single sample sequenced in a study of T-cell memory formation after mild COVID-19. TCRdb called the 5' RACE reads again in MiXCR, with one record for every CDR3 protein. This table holds under 550,000 distinct CDR3 sequences, 18% found once. Sample: PBMCs or a T cell subset sorted from them (not recorded which). The source is a young man who had mild COVID-19 (a few samples of this study predate the infection). Cell type and time point are not known.

This clonotype occurred a few times. The CDR3 coding sequence is TGTGCCACTACGGACAGTAGCAATCAGCCCCAGCATTTT. It yields the protein CATTDSSNQPQHF. V and J are TRBV6-2 or TRBV6-3 and TRBJ1-5; D is perhaps TRBD1 (6 bases). The V gene lost 10 bases and the J gene lost 0 bases, with 10 bases spanning the gap. CDR1 and CDR2 from the germline V gene are MNHEY and SVGEGT. The CDR3 consists of 13 residues.

This chain links TRBV20-1 with TRBJ2-1; tentatively, D is TRBD1 (6 bases). The CDR3 consists of 13 residues. The V gene lost 1 base and the J gene lost 9 bases, with 13 bases spanning the gap. Germline V lookup: CDR1 DFQATT, CDR2 SNEGSKA (reference sequence). In nucleotides, the CDR3 is TGCAGTGCTAGAGGGGGGCCCGGGGTTGAGCAGTTCTTC. It codes for CSARGGPGVEQFF.

V is TRBV20-1 and J is TRBJ2-5, with 9 bases lining up with TRBD2. In germline, CDR1 is DFQATT, CDR2 SNEGSKA (reference sequence). The V gene end was trimmed by 5 bases and the J gene end by 4 bases; junction bases not matched to a gene: 11. The CDR3 runs to 15 residues. The CDR3 region has the DNA TGCAGTGCTGGCTCACCCGGGACTAGCAGAGAGACCCAGTACTTC. Translating it yields CSAGSPGTSRETQYF.

V gene TRBV7-9 combines with J gene TRBJ2-6; D is uncertain. V gave up 5 bases and J gave up 4 bases, with 12 bases separating them. Germline CDR1 reads SEHNR; CDR2 reads FQNEAQ (reference sequence). The CDR3 runs to 15 residues. The CDR3: CASSRYKAGANVLTF. The DNA for the CDR3 is TGTGCCAGCAGCCGCTATAAAGCCGGGGCCAACGTCCTGACTTTC.

The chain employs TRBV6-4 and TRBJ2-7; tentatively, D is TRBD1 (5 bases). The CDR3 totals 15 residues. Germline loops: CDR1 MRHNA, CDR2 SNTAGT. V lost 2 bases to trimming and J lost 0 bases, with 11 bases between them. The DNA for the CDR3 is TGTGCCAGCAGTGACAGGGGTTGGAGCTCCTACGAGCAGTACTTC. Translating it yields CASSDRGWSSYEQYF.

This clonotype was observed a few times. The chain carries TRBV12-3 or TRBV12-4 and TRBJ2-5; tentative D call: TRBD1 (5 bases). V lost 1 base, J lost 7 bases, and 7 bases lay in between. This CDR3 contains 12 residues. CDR3 in amino acids: CASSLGTPTQYF. The CDR3 DNA follows: TGTGCCAGCAGTTTAGGGACACCGACCCAGTACTTC.

There are many counts of this clonotype. The V call is TRBV12-3 or TRBV12-4, the J call TRBJ1-2; D call uncertain. The CDR3 is made up of 15 amino acids. V was cut by 7 bases and J by 3 bases, with 18 bases left in between. CDR3 nucleotide sequence: TGTGCCAGCACCTATGACCTTTTGCGGTACTATGGCTACACCTTC. It encodes CASTYDLLRYYGYTF.

Only a few counts were recorded for this clonotype. V usage is TRBV6-5 and J usage is TRBJ2-7; the D gene is possibly TRBD2 (6 bases). Per the germline V gene, CDR1 is MNHEY and CDR2 is SVGAGI. The CDR3 loop spans 14 amino acids. Trimming stripped 2 bases from V and 0 bases from J, with 8 bases between. The CDR3 DNA sequence: TGTGCCAGCAGTTACGACGGGAGCTCCTACGAGCAGTACGTC. Translating gives CASSYDGSSYEQYV.

The rearrangement joins TRBV20-1 to TRBJ1-4, with 7 bases identical to TRBD1. CDR1 is DFQATT and CDR2 is SNEGSKA in the germline V gene (reference sequence). V was clipped by 1 base and J by 7 bases; unmatched bases: 15. The CDR3 is 17 amino acids. CDR3 coding DNA: TGCAGTGCTAGAGCTCACTCCGACAGGGCTTTAGTTGAAAAACTGTTTTTT. This codes for CSARAHSDRALVEKLFF.

A few counts support this clonotype. The chain joins TRBV7-3 to TRBJ2-5; 7 bases agree with TRBD1. This CDR3 has 13 amino acids. Germline assignment: CDR1 SGHTA and CDR2 FQGTGA. Unmatched junction bases numbered 4, after V lost 4 bases and J lost 5 bases. CDR3 sequence reads: CASSSGQMETQYF. In nucleotides, the CDR3 is TGTGCCAGCAGCTCGGGACAGATGGAGACCCAGTACTTC.

This clonotype was counted a few times. The V and J genes are TRBV6-4 and TRBJ1-1; D is unclear. The CDR3 has 15 residues. V lost 3 bases, J lost 1 base, and 12 bases lay in between. Germline V CDR1 and CDR2: MRHNA, SNTAGT. This CDR3 reads CASSETANRNTEAFF. CDR3 sequence (DNA): TGTGCCAGCAGTGAAACCGCCAACCGGAACACTGAAGCTTTCTTT.

A few counts support this clonotype. The rearrangement uses TRBV7-2 and TRBJ2-1, with 9 bases fitting TRBD2. Unmatched junction bases numbered 9, after V lost 6 bases and J lost 6 bases. Germline loops: CDR1 SGHTA, CDR2 FQGNSA. The CDR3 covers 15 residues. CDR3 residues: CASRSRGGFSNEQFF. In DNA, the CDR3 is TGTGCCAGCAGGTCGCGGGGGGGCTTTTCCAATGAGCAGTTCTTC.

This clonotype was counted ten times or more. The gene calls are TRBV28 and TRBJ1-5, with D perhaps matching TRBD1 (6 bases). V was trimmed by 6 bases and J by 0 bases, leaving 6 bases between them. Germline assignment: CDR1 MDHEN and CDR2 SYDVKM. This CDR3 is 13 amino acids long. The CDR3 DNA reads as TGTGCCAGCAGACAGGGTAGCAATCAGCCCCAGCATTTT. It encodes CASRQGSNQPQHF.

The V call is TRBV5-1, the J call TRBJ1-1, with D possibly TRBD1 on 5 matching bases. Germline values: CDR1 SGHRS, CDR2 YFSETQ. Trimming took 0 bases from V and 4 from J, leaving 13 bases between them. The CDR3 spans 15 residues. This CDR3 reads CASSLESRDGTEAFF. CDR3 sequence (DNA): TGCGCCAGCAGCTTGGAGTCCAGGGACGGCACTGAAGCTTTCTTT.

In its sample, this clonotype was seen a few times. The CDR3 DNA sequence: TGTGCCAGCAGTGACTCGACGCAAACTAGCGGGGGTACAGATACGCAGTATTTT. Protein sequence: CASSDSTQTSGGTDTQYF. The chain links TRBV6-4 to TRBJ2-3, with 11 positions matching TRBD2. The CDR3 contains 18 residues. The ends lost 0 bases at V and 3 bases at J; junction bases unmatched: 8. Germline CDR1 and CDR2: MRHNA and SNTAGT.

This clonotype was observed a few times. The chain links TRBV2 to TRBJ1-1; 8 bases align to TRBD1. Trimming removed 7 bases from V and 3 bases from J; junction bases left unmatched: 7. The V gene's germline CDR1 is SNHLY and CDR2 FYNNEI. CDR3 size: 14 residues. CDR3 coding DNA: TGTGCCAGCACCCAATCAGGGGGCGACACTGAAGCTTTCTTT. This sequence encodes CASTQSGGDTEAFF.

Notes on this clonotype: A read error may produce the germline difference seen at one junction end. The CDR3 protein is CASSYHPRGENSPLNF. The CDR3 DNA is TGTGCCAGCAGTTACCACCCCCGGGGGGAAAATTCACCCCTCAACTTT. V is TRBV6-5 and J is TRBJ1-6, with D perhaps TRBD1 (5 bases). This CDR3 comprises 16 residues. Germline V gene data show CDR1 as MNHEY and CDR2 as SVGAGI.

The chain combines TRBV20-1 with TRBJ1-1; 10 bases fit TRBD1. CDR3 size: 13 residues. The germline CDR1 and CDR2 sequences are DFQATT and SNEGSKA (reference sequence). V was pared by 3 bases and J by 5 bases, with 3 bases of the junction left unmatched. The CDR3 here is CSARTGGWTEAFF. CDR3 in DNA: TGCAGTGCTAGGACAGGGGGCTGGACTGAAGCTTTCTTT.

The gene calls are TRBV5-1 and TRBJ2-7, with a possible D match to TRBD1 (6 bases). The CDR3 is 13 residues long. Between the trimmed V and J ends, which lost 3 bases and 2 bases, there was a span of 9 bases. CDR1 is SGHRS and CDR2 is YFSETQ in the germline V gene. The chain's CDR3 is CASSSDSAYEQYF. The CDR3, as DNA: TGCGCCAGCAGCTCGGACAGCGCCTACGAGCAGTACTTC.

This clonotype was seen many times. The CDR3 region is CASSVLAGETQYF. DNA for the CDR3: TGTGCCAGCAGCGTATTAGCAGGCGAGACCCAGTACTTC. The V gene is TRBV9, the J gene TRBJ2-5; D unresolved. V was pared by 1 base and J by 5 bases, with 9 bases between. The CDR3 is 13 amino acids. Germline CDR1 SGDLS, CDR2 YYNGEE.

This sequence joins TRBV7-2 and TRBJ1-4; D might be TRBD1 (6 bases). The V and J ends lost 5 bases and 13 bases respectively, with 20 bases between them. Germline CDR1 and CDR2: SGHTA and FQGNSA. The CDR3 contains 14 residues. CDR3 amino acids: CASSASGTTKRLFF. The CDR3 DNA is TGTGCCAGCAGCGCATCCGGGACAACGAAGAGACTGTTTTTT.

This clonotype was seen repeatedly, ten times or more. The genes are TRBV12-3 or TRBV12-4 and TRBJ1-1; a weak D match, TRBD1 (6 bases). V was cut by 4 bases and J by 11 bases, with 11 bases left in between. The CDR3 has 11 residues. In nucleotides, the CDR3 is TGTGCCAGCAGTTCCTACAGGGCGGCTTTCTTT. Translated: CASSSYRAAFF.

In its sample, this clonotype was seen a few times. The rearrangement uses TRBV7-2 and TRBJ1-6; TRBD1 agrees at 7 bases. Per germline, CDR1 SGHTA and CDR2 FQGNSA. Trimming at V came to 7 bases and at J to 9 bases, leaving 3 bases not matched to a gene. This CDR3 region has 12 residues. CDR3 nucleotides: TGTGCCAGCAAAACAGGGGCTTCACCCCTCCACTTT. This translates into CASKTGASPLHF.